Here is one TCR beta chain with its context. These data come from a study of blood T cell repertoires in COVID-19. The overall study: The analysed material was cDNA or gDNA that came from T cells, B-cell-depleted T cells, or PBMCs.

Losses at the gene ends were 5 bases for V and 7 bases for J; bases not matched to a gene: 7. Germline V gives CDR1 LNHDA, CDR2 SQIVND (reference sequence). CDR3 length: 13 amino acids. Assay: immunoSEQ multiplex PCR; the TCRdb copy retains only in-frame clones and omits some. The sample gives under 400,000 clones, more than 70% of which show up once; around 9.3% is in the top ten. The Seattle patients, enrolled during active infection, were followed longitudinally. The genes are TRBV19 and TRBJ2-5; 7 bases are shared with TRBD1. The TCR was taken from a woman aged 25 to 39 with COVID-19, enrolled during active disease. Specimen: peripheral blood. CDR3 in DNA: TGTGCCAGTAGTCCTGACAGGGACGGGACCCAGTACTTC. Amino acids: CASSPDRDGTQYF. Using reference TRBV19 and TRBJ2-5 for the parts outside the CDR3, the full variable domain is DGGITQSPKYLFRKEGQNVTLSCEQNLNHDAMYWYRQDPGQGLRLIYYSQIVNDFQKGDIAEGYSVSREKKESFPLTVTSAQKNPTAFYLCASSPDRDGTQYFGPGTRLLVL.